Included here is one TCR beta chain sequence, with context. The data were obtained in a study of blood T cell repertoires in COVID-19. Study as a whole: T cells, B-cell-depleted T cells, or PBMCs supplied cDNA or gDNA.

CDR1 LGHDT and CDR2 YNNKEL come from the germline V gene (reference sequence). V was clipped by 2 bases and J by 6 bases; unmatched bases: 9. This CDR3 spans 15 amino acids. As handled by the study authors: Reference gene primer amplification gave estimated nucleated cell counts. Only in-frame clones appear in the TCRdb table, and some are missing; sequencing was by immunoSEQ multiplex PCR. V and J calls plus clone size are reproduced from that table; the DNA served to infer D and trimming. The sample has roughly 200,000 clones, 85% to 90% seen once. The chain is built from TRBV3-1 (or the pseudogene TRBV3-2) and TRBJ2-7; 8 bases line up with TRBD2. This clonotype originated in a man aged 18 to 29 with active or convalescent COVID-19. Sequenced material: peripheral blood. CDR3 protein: CASSQTEAGVGEQYF. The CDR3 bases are TGTGCCAGCAGCCAAACGGAAGCGGGAGTGGGCGAGCAGTACTTC.